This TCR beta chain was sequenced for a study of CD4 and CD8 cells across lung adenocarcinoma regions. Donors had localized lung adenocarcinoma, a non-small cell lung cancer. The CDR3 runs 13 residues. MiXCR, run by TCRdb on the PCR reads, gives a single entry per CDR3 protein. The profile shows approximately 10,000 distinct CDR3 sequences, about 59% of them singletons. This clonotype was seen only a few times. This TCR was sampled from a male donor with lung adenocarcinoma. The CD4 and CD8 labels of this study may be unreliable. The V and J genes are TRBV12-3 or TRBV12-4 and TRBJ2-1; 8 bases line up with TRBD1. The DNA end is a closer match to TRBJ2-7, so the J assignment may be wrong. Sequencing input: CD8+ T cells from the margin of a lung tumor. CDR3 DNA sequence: TGTGCCAGCAGTGCTGACAGGGGTTACGAGCAGTACTTC. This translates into CASSADRGYEQYF.